The 8 T cell receptor beta chains below were found in one sample sequenced in a study of Ad26.COV2.S vaccination and SARS-CoV-2 variants. Assay: immunoSEQ multiplex PCR; the TCRdb copy retains only in-frame clones and omits some. The table has fewer than 900,000 clones, around 92% seen once; the top ten hold approximately 1.5%. The treatment was: 19 received Ad26.COV2.S at low or high dose, single or two shots; five or six received placebo; per-sample allocation not given. Day 63 after the first vaccine or placebo injection was the time point for sampling. Sequencing used peripheral blood, obtained in a trial of Ad26.COV2.S vaccine versus placebo. All receptors come from a person between 18 and 59 years old who received the Ad26.COV2.S COVID-19 vaccine or a placebo.

The chain has TRBV18 and TRBJ2-1, with unresolved D. CDR1 KGHSH and CDR2 LQKENI come from the germline V gene. There are 16 residues in the CDR3. V lost 0 bases and J 6 bases, leaving 15 bases between the germline ends. CDR3 residues: CASSPPSSLTSNEQFF. The CDR3 DNA reads TGTGCCAGCTCACCACCATCGTCCCTGACGAGCAATGAGCAGTTCTTC.

The rearrangement uses TRBV4-2 and TRBJ2-7, with 11 bases fitting TRBD1. Germline V gives CDR1 LGHNA, CDR2 YNFKEQ. The ends lost 1 base at V and 5 bases at J; junction bases unmatched: 1. This CDR3 has 14 amino acids. For the CDR3, the DNA is TGTGCCAGCAGCCAAGGGACAGGGGGCAACGAGCAGTACTTC. It codes for CASSQGTGGNEQYF.

The chain carries TRBV5-1 and TRBJ1-1, with D possibly matching TRBD1 (6 bases). Looked up from germline, CDR1 is SGHRS and CDR2 is YFSETQ. V was trimmed by 2 bases and J by 5 bases, leaving 13 bases between them. This CDR3 is built from 14 residues. The CDR3 coding sequence is TGCGCCAGCAGCTTTGGCAGGGGAGGGACTGAAGCTTTCTTT. Translating it yields CASSFGRGGTEAFF.

The rearrangement joins TRBV10-2 to TRBJ2-2; no reliable D call. Trimming removed 3 bases at V and 6 bases at J, with 5 bases between. CDR1 is WSHSY, CDR2 SAAADI, per germline. There are 12 residues in the CDR3. In nucleotides, the CDR3 is TGCGCCAGCAGTGAAATGGCCGGGGAGCTGTTTTTT. Its translation: CASSEMAGELFF.

The chain recombines TRBV27 with TRBJ2-4; 7 bases align to TRBD1. V lost 3 bases and J lost 0; bases outside the gene matches: 11. The CDR3 is 18 residues long. CDR1 is MNHEY and CDR2 is SMNVEV in the germline V gene (reference sequence). The CDR3 DNA is TGTGCCAGCAGTTTCTTACCCGGGACAGCCACAGCCAAAAACATTCAGTACTTC. It codes for CASSFLPGTATAKNIQYF.

This clone appeared a single time. The chain recombines TRBV3-1 (or the pseudogene TRBV3-2) with TRBJ2-5, with TRBD2 matching 10 bases. Germline CDR1 LGHDT, CDR2 YNNKEL (reference sequence). The ends lost 2 bases at V and 5 bases at J; junction bases unmatched: 8. The CDR3 totals 16 residues. The CDR3 sequence: CASSQTSAGGLETQYF. DNA for the CDR3: TGTGCCAGCAGCCAAACATCAGCGGGGGGGCTGGAGACCCAGTACTTC.

This rearrangement joins TRBV3-1 (or the pseudogene TRBV3-2) to TRBJ2-6; TRBD1 agrees at 10 bases. V lost 4 bases to trimming and J lost 2 bases; unmatched junction nucleotides: 8. The CDR3 covers 18 residues. Germline V gene lookup returns CDR1 LGHDT and CDR2 YNNKEL (reference sequence). The CDR3 sequence: CASSPRQGAIPGANVLTF. In nucleotides, the CDR3 is TGTGCCAGCAGCCCGAGACAGGGGGCGATCCCTGGGGCCAACGTCCTGACTTTC.

The chain joins TRBV6-5 to TRBJ2-2; the D is unclear. Trimming left V 11 bases short and J 1 base short, with 14 bases between. Germline V lookup: CDR1 MNHEY, CDR2 SVGAGI. CDR3 length: 14 residues. CDR3 nucleotides: TGTGCCTGCTCTATAGTCGGGAACACCGGGGAGCTGTTTTTT. Translating gives CACSIVGNTGELFF.